This is a list of T cell receptor beta chains from one sample in a study of liver allograft versus peripheral blood T cells. TCRdb reprocessed the reads with MiXCR, giving one entry per CDR3 protein. The top ten hold about 4.4% of the sample, which has roughly 4,000 distinct CDR3 sequences, about 21% seen once. The source is a human patient who had a liver transplant. The graft donor may be the source of some T cells. The CDR3 runs from the conserved cysteine through the conserved F or W. A D gene is named only where the DNA matches it firmly. For some rows the clone size is stated as once, few or many, or as a class when expanded; others skip it.

V gene,clone size,D gene,J gene,CDR3 protein,CDR3 DNA
TRBV5-4,medium-sized,TRBD2,TRBJ2-1,CASSLVLAGGDEQFF,TGTGCCAGCAGCTTGGTACTAGCGGGAGGCGATGAGCAGTTCTTC
TRBV5-4,medium-sized,TRBD2,TRBJ2-7,CASSFAGGSYYEQYF,TGTGCCAGCAGCTTCGCGGGAGGTTCCTATTACGAGCAGTACTTC
TRBV6-5,medium-sized,-,TRBJ1-1,CASSYSKEVTTEAFF,TGTGCCAGCAGTTACTCGAAAGAGGTGACCACTGAAGCTTTCTTT
TRBV7-3,-,-,TRBJ2-1,CASSSTVVSYNEQFF,TGTGCCAGCAGCTCGACAGTGGTCTCCTACAATGAGCAGTTCTTC
TRBV29-1,medium-sized,TRBD2,TRBJ2-7,CSVRGSGAGGTYEQYF,TGCAGCGTTCGTGGTAGCGGTGCGGGAGGAACCTACGAGCAGTACTTC
TRBV10-3,-,-,TRBJ1-4,CAISDGQGNEKLFF,TGTGCCATCAGTGATGGGCAGGGGAATGAAAAACTGTTTTTT
TRBV24-1,few,TRBD1,TRBJ1-1,CATEDRGEAFF,TGTGCCACCGAAGACAGGGGTGAAGCTTTCTTT
TRBV6-1,medium-sized,-,TRBJ2-7,CASTKTSPSSGDSYEQYF,TGTGCCAGCACCAAAACATCCCCCTCTAGTGGGGACTCCTACGAGCAGTACTTC
TRBV2,-,TRBD1,TRBJ2-7,CASSDRTGGREQYF,TGTGCCAGCAGTGATCGAACAGGGGGCCGCGAGCAGTACTTC
TRBV28,medium-sized,TRBD1,TRBJ1-2,CASSRTGLYGYTF,TGTGCCAGCAGTCGGACAGGCCTTTATGGCTACACCTTC
TRBV2,medium-sized,-,TRBJ2-7,CASSEVSAPYEQYF,TGTGCCAGCAGTGAGGTCTCCGCCCCATACGAGCAGTACTTC
TRBV18,large,-,TRBJ1-3,CASSPGNTIYF,TGTGCCAGCTCCCCTGGAAACACCATATATTTT
TRBV12-3/TRBV12-4,-,TRBD1,TRBJ2-7,CASSSPGTGDEQYF,TGTGCCAGCAGCTCCCCCGGGACAGGCGACGAGCAGTACTTC
TRBV30,medium-sized,-,TRBJ1-2,CAWTADSRANYGYTF,TGTGCCTGGACCGCGGACTCGAGAGCTAACTATGGCTACACCTTC
TRBV10-3,medium-sized,TRBD2,TRBJ2-7,CAISPGLGGEQYF,TGTGCCATCAGCCCGGGACTAGGGGGCGAGCAGTACTTC
TRBV6-5,large,-,TRBJ1-3,CASRRRGSSGNTIYF,TGTGCCAGCAGGCGACGTGGGAGCTCTGGAAACACCATATATTTT
TRBV7-9,medium-sized,TRBD2,TRBJ2-1,CASSWGLAGRDEQFF,TGTGCCAGCAGCTGGGGGCTAGCGGGAAGGGATGAGCAGTTCTTC
TRBV6-6,-,-,TRBJ1-1,CASSYAGQNTEAFF,TGTGCCAGCAGTTATGCAGGGCAAAACACTGAAGCTTTCTTT
TRBV19,medium-sized,TRBD1,TRBJ1-6,CASSIPWTGRGDSPLHF,TGTGCCAGTAGTATCCCATGGACAGGGAGGGGAGATTCACCCCTCCACTTT
TRBV5-4,medium-sized,-,TRBJ2-2,CASSFPFGGTGELFF,TGTGCCAGCAGCTTCCCTTTCGGTGGGACCGGGGAGCTGTTTTTT
TRBV15,-,TRBD1,TRBJ2-4,CATSSLGTGKNIQYF,TGTGCCACCAGCAGTCTGGGGACAGGGAAAAACATTCAGTACTTC
TRBV7-9,many,TRBD2,TRBJ2-1,CASSLYGGDINEQFF,TGTGCCAGCAGCTTATACGGGGGGGATATCAATGAGCAGTTCTTC
TRBV18,-,-,TRBJ1-2,CASSTGPGPNYGYTF,TGTGCCAGCTCAACGGGACCGGGACCCAACTATGGCTACACCTTC
TRBV6-5,medium-sized,-,TRBJ1-1,CASRPSLRGTEAFF,TGTGCCAGCAGACCATCGTTACGAGGAACTGAAGCTTTCTTT
TRBV9,medium-sized,TRBD1,TRBJ1-6,CASSGTGGASPLHF,TGTGCCAGCAGCGGAACAGGGGGGGCTTCACCCCTCCACTTT
TRBV7-9,medium-sized,-,TRBJ1-4,CASSFYRGGGTNEKLFF,TGTGCCAGCAGCTTTTATCGGGGAGGAGGAACTAATGAAAAACTGTTTTTT
TRBV6-2/TRBV6-3,few,TRBD2,TRBJ2-7,CASRLPSGGRYEQYF,TGTGCCAGCAGACTGCCTAGCGGGGGCCGTTACGAGCAGTACTTC
TRBV7-2,-,-,TRBJ1-6,CASSLAQGFYNSPLHF,TGTGCCAGCAGCTTAGCCCAGGGTTTCTATAATTCACCCCTCCACTTT
TRBV5-5,medium-sized,-,TRBJ1-2,CASSSQYGDYGYTF,TGTGCCAGCAGCTCACAATACGGCGACTATGGCTACACCTTC
TRBV18,-,TRBD1,TRBJ1-2,CASSAGQNFDGYTF,TGTGCCAGCTCCGCGGGACAGAATTTCGATGGCTACACCTTC
TRBV6-2/TRBV6-3,medium-sized,TRBD2,TRBJ2-1,CASRASGGIEQFF,TGTGCCAGCAGGGCCAGCGGGGGGATTGAGCAGTTCTTC
TRBV6-2/TRBV6-3,-,TRBD2,TRBJ2-1,CASRKVTSVNEQFF,TGTGCCAGCAGGAAAGTTACTAGCGTCAATGAGCAGTTCTTC
TRBV9,medium-sized,-,TRBJ2-2,CASSPETAAGELFF,TGTGCCAGCAGCCCCGAGACGGCAGCCGGGGAGCTGTTTTTT
TRBV7-3,medium-sized,-,TRBJ2-2,CASSQQGRTGELFF,TGTGCCAGCAGCCAACAGGGACGCACCGGGGAGCTGTTTTTT
TRBV20-1,medium-sized,TRBD1,TRBJ1-3,CSARESTGTSGNTIYF,TGCAGTGCTAGAGAATCGACAGGGACCTCTGGAAACACCATATATTTT
TRBV10-1,-,-,TRBJ2-7,CTSSTGLYEQYF,TGCACCAGCAGTACGGGGCTCTACGAGCAGTACTTC
TRBV5-4,medium-sized,TRBD2,TRBJ2-1,CASSAGLAGRQFF,TGTGCCAGCAGCGCAGGACTAGCGGGGAGGCAGTTCTTC
TRBV12-3/TRBV12-4,few,-,TRBJ1-1,CASSLRTDEAFF,TGTGCCAGCAGTTTGCGGACAGATGAAGCTTTCTTT
TRBV3-1,few,-,TRBJ2-1,CASSQLILGGEQFF,TGTGCCAGCAGCCAACTTATCCTGGGGGGTGAGCAGTTCTTC
TRBV9,few,-,TRBJ2-3,CASSVGSTDTQYF,TGTGCCAGCAGCGTTGGTTCCACAGATACGCAGTATTTT
TRBV20-1,medium-sized,-,TRBJ1-5,CSARYSSNQPQHF,TGCAGTGCACGCTACAGTAGCAATCAGCCCCAGCATTTT
TRBV6-2/TRBV6-3,medium-sized,-,TRBJ1-5,CASHLSAGGNQPQHF,TGTGCCAGCCATTTGTCTGCAGGGGGCAATCAGCCCCAGCATTTT
TRBV24-1,-,TRBD2,TRBJ2-7,CATSDTREGSYEQYF,TGTGCCACCAGTGATACACGGGAGGGTTCCTACGAGCAGTACTTC
TRBV20-1,medium-sized,TRBD1,TRBJ1-5,CSARDPRTGVQPQHF,TGCAGTGCTAGAGATCCCAGGACAGGAGTCCAGCCCCAGCATTTT
TRBV11-2,few,-,TRBJ1-1,CASSPQGNTEAFF,TGTGCCAGCAGCCCACAGGGGAACACTGAAGCTTTCTTT
TRBV20-1,medium-sized,TRBD1,TRBJ2-2,CSARTGANTGELFF,TGCAGTGCGCGGACAGGGGCGAACACCGGGGAGCTGTTTTTT
TRBV6-1,medium-sized,TRBD1,TRBJ1-6,CASSEGRRDRASPLHF,TGTGCCAGCAGTGAAGGGAGGAGGGACAGGGCTTCACCCCTCCACTTT
TRBV20-1,-,-,TRBJ1-1,CSATLTDEAFF,TGCAGTGCTACCTTGACAGATGAAGCTTTCTTT
TRBV5-1,few,-,TRBJ2-2,CASGWGTANTGELFF,TGCGCCAGCGGGTGGGGCACAGCGAACACCGGGGAGCTGTTTTTT
TRBV20-1,medium-sized,-,TRBJ1-2,CSAWTAKNYGYTF,TGCAGTGCCTGGACAGCCAAAAACTATGGCTACACCTTC
TRBV27,medium-sized,-,TRBJ2-2,CASSYSRGIVTGELFF,TGTGCCAGCAGCTATTCCAGGGGCATAGTGACCGGGGAGCTGTTTTTT
TRBV20-1,-,-,TRBJ1-1,CSARGASGTEAFF,TGCAGTGCTAGGGGTGCCTCGGGCACTGAAGCTTTCTTT